The 31 T cell receptor beta chains below all came from one sample that was sequenced in a study of cytomegalovirus exposure and HLA in healthy donors. PCR used 60 Vbeta primers and 13 Jbeta primers. Assay: immunoSEQ multiplex PCR; the TCRdb copy retains only in-frame clones and omits some. Of about 81,000 clones detected, 70% to 80% appear once; the ten largest clones hold around 3.1%. The sequenced sample was PBMCs. These receptors came from a man in his fifties or sixties in good health and CMV-seropositive.

This sequence joins TRBV4-1 and TRBJ2-1, with D perhaps matching TRBD2 (6 bases). The CDR3 spans 15 residues. Germline V gene sequence: CDR1 MGHRA, CDR2 YSYEKL. Trimming took 0 bases from V and 7 from J, leaving 13 bases between them. In DNA, the CDR3 is TGCGCCAGCAGCCAAGAAAAACTAGCAAGTAATGAGCAGTTCTTC. It translates to CASSQEKLASNEQFF.

The V gene is TRBV9, the J gene TRBJ2-1; D may be TRBD2 (6 bases). V was clipped by 0 bases and J by 7 bases, with 14 bases between them. CDR1 and CDR2 from the germline V gene are SGDLS and YYNGEE. This CDR3 has 15 amino acids. CDR3 sequence reads: CASSVGASARNEQFF. Written as DNA, the CDR3 is TGTGCCAGCAGCGTAGGTGCTAGCGCTAGGAATGAGCAGTTCTTC. Based on the CDR3 plus reference TRBV9 and TRBJ2-1, the full variable domain is DSGVTQTPKHLITATGQRVTLRCSPRSGDLSVYWYQQSLDQGLQFLIQYYNGEERAKGNILERFSAQQFPDLHSELNLSSLELGDSALYFCASSVGASARNEQFFGPGTRLTVL.

This clone was found a few times. This rearrangement joins TRBV7-9 to TRBJ2-3, with TRBD2 matching over 9 bases. CDR3 length: 16 amino acids. Trimming took 1 base from V and 3 from J; bases not matched to a gene: 5. Looked up from germline, CDR1 is SEHNR and CDR2 is FQNEAQ (reference sequence). CDR3 sequence (DNA): TGTGCCAGCAGCTTAGGCGGACTAGCGAGTACAGATACGCAGTATTTT. The encoded protein is CASSLGGLASTDTQYF.

The chain links TRBV7-9 to TRBJ1-1, with 7 positions matching TRBD1. CDR3 size: 15 residues. Germline CDR1 reads SEHNR; CDR2 reads FQNEAQ (reference sequence). V lost 5 bases to trimming and J lost 2 bases; unmatched junction nucleotides: 8. The CDR3 spells CASSARDRYNTEAFF. CDR3 in DNA: TGTGCCAGCAGCGCTCGGGACAGATATAACACTGAAGCTTTCTTT.

V is TRBV19 and J is TRBJ2-7, with 10 bases fitting TRBD2. The germline V gene has CDR1 LNHDA and CDR2 SQIVND (reference sequence). The CDR3 length is 15 residues. Trimming cost V 3 bases and J 3 bases; bases outside gene matches: 5. CDR3 DNA: TGTGCCAGTAGTATCGAACTAGCGGGGTACTACGAGCAGTACTTC. It codes for CASSIELAGYYEQYF.

The chain employs TRBV15 and TRBJ2-7; the D gene is possibly TRBD1 (6 bases). This CDR3 contains 14 residues. Trimming left V 4 bases short and J 3 bases short, with 13 bases between. CDR1 is LNHNV, CDR2 YYDKDF, per germline (reference sequence). The chain's CDR3 is CATSNRDINYEQYF. The CDR3 bases are TGTGCCACCAGCAACCGGGACATAAACTACGAGCAGTACTTC.

V gene TRBV11-2 combines with J gene TRBJ2-5, with 8 bases fitting TRBD2. This CDR3 contains 16 residues. J was trimmed by 5 bases and V by 5 bases; bases with no gene match: 13. CDR1 and CDR2 from the germline V gene are SGHAT and FQNNGV. In DNA form, the CDR3 reads TGTGCCAGCAGCAGAAATAAAGCGGGAGTGAGCGAGACCCAGTACTTC. Translating it yields CASSRNKAGVSETQYF.

This sequence joins TRBV30 and TRBJ2-2; no reliable D call. The germline V gene has CDR1 GTSNPN and CDR2 SVGIG (reference sequence). Deletions cut 2 bases from V and 1 base from J, with 2 bases between. This CDR3 region has 12 residues. This chain's CDR3 is CAWSQNTGELFF. In DNA, the CDR3 is TGTGCCTGGAGTCAGAACACCGGGGAGCTGTTTTTT.

The chain employs TRBV11-2 and TRBJ2-4, with 7 bases matching TRBD1. This CDR3 is built from 15 residues. V shed 0 bases and J 9 bases; nucleotides not matched to a gene: 8. CDR1 SGHAT and CDR2 FQNNGV come from the germline V gene. CDR3 in DNA: TGTGCCAGCAGCTTAGAAGCAGGGGGAATTGGCATTCAGTACTTC. Amino acids: CASSLEAGGIGIQYF. Full variable domain (remainder filled in from reference TRBV11-2 and TRBJ2-4): EAGVAQSPRYKIIEKRQSVAFWCNPISGHATLYWYQQILGQGPKLLIQFQNNGVVDDSQLPKDRFSAERLKGVDSTLKIQPAKLEDSAVYLCASSLEAGGIGIQYFGAGTRLSVL.

The rearrangement links TRBV6-5 to TRBJ1-2; D is perhaps TRBD1 (5 bases). V gave up 0 bases and J gave up 4 bases, with 9 bases separating them. The CDR3 totals 14 residues. Germline V lookup: CDR1 MNHEY, CDR2 SVGAGI. The CDR3 loop reads CASSYSTEIYGYTF. DNA for the CDR3: TGTGCCAGCAGTTACTCGACAGAGATCTATGGCTACACCTTC.

J is TRBJ2-1 and V is TRBV27; 7 positions agree with TRBD2. Germline V CDR1 and CDR2: MNHEY, SMNVEV (reference sequence). V trimming: 4 bases; J trimming: 8 bases; junction bases outside the gene matches: 11. This CDR3 is built from 15 residues. The CDR3 bases are TGTGCCAGCAGTTCCCCACTCGGGGGGAGTCATGAGCAGTTCTTC. Translated, it gives CASSSPLGGSHEQFF.

V gene TRBV7-8 combines with J gene TRBJ1-2; 7 bases line up with TRBD1. Germline V gene sequence: CDR1 SGHVS, CDR2 FQNEAQ. The CDR3 runs to 16 residues. V was pared by 6 bases and J by 3 bases, with 13 bases of the junction left unmatched. The CDR3 bases are TGTGCCAGCAGGACCTTAAGACAGGGTGGAGACTATGGCTACACCTTC. As protein: CASRTLRQGGDYGYTF.

The genes are TRBV6-1 and TRBJ2-7, with 7 bases lining up with TRBD1. CDR1 and CDR2 (germline): MNHNS, SASEGT. After removal of 8 bases from V and 4 bases from J, the junction contained 8 bases not matched to a gene. The CDR3 spans 13 residues. The CDR3 sequence: CASGPGQSYEQYF. The CDR3 DNA follows: TGTGCCAGCGGGCCGGGACAGTCTTACGAGCAGTACTTC.

The chain uses TRBV7-9 and TRBJ1-1; 8 nucleotides align to TRBD1. This CDR3 has 16 residues. Looked up from germline, CDR1 is SEHNR and CDR2 is FQNEAQ (reference sequence). Trimming cost V 4 bases and J 1 base; bases outside gene matches: 8. The CDR3: CASSSTGAASNTEAFF. CDR3 coding DNA: TGTGCCAGCAGCTCGACAGGGGCCGCATCGAACACTGAAGCTTTCTTT.

The chain combines TRBV2 with TRBJ2-5; D unresolved. The V and J ends lost 10 bases and 2 bases respectively, with 11 bases between them. This CDR3 has 12 residues. CDR1 and CDR2 from the germline V gene are SNHLY and FYNNEI. CDR3 in amino acids: CANRLGQETQYF. CDR3 in DNA: TGTGCCAATCGGCTAGGACAAGAGACCCAGTACTTC.

This clone occurred a few times. The genes are TRBV14 and TRBJ2-1, with D possibly being TRBD1 (5 bases). The germline V gene has CDR1 SGHDN and CDR2 FVKESK. With 2 bases removed from V and 9 bases from J, the gap between germline ends came to 14 bases. This CDR3 is built from 14 residues. CDR3 DNA sequence: TGTGCCAGCAGCCAAATCTCAGGGTCCCGTGAGCAGTTCTTC. This encodes CASSQISGSREQFF.

This clone came up a few times. The V and J genes are TRBV30 and TRBJ2-5; 8 bases agree with TRBD1. The CDR3 sequence is 16 residues long. V lost 5 bases to trimming and J lost 3 bases; unmatched junction nucleotides: 14. Germline CDR1 reads GTSNPN; CDR2 reads SVGIG (reference sequence). The CDR3 sequence: CAWWPGPRGPEETQYF. The CDR3 DNA reads as TGTGCCTGGTGGCCGGGACCCAGGGGGCCCGAAGAGACCCAGTACTTC.

V and J are TRBV29-1 and TRBJ2-3; 9 bases are a match to TRBD1. This CDR3 contains 12 residues. V lost 5 bases, J lost 5 bases, and 2 bases stayed unmatched. Germline assignment: CDR1 SQVTM and CDR2 ANQGSEA. The CDR3 nucleotides read TGCAGCGTTAACAGGGGGCAAGATACGCAGTATTTT. The encoded protein is CSVNRGQDTQYF.

The rearrangement links TRBV27 to TRBJ1-5; maybe TRBD1 (6 bases). The length of the CDR3 is 14 residues. CDR1 is MNHEY and CDR2 is SMNVEV in the germline V gene (reference sequence). Trimming took off 3 bases at V and 5 bases at J, with 11 bases between the two ends. The CDR3 DNA follows: TGTGCCAGCAGTTTTTCCGGGGGGCATCAGCCCCAGCATTTT. Translated, it gives CASSFSGGHQPQHF.

The rearrangement links TRBV10-2 to TRBJ2-1; TRBD2 agrees at 15 bases. Germline V gives CDR1 WSHSY, CDR2 SAAADI. J gave up 0 bases and V 7 bases, and 7 bases lay outside the gene matches. The CDR3 loop spans 18 amino acids. The CDR3 sequence is CASKGGLAGGSSYNEQFF. DNA of the CDR3: TGCGCCAGCAAAGGGGGACTAGCGGGAGGAAGCTCCTACAATGAGCAGTTCTTC.

J is TRBJ2-7 and V is TRBV4-2, with 11 bases matching TRBD2. The V gene end was trimmed by 4 bases and the J gene end by 3 bases; junction bases not matched to a gene: 11. Germline lookup yields CDR1 LGHNA and CDR2 YNFKEQ. The CDR3 runs 17 residues. The CDR3 protein is CASSPSPAGTSGYEQYF. The DNA for the CDR3 is TGTGCCAGCAGCCCCTCCCCCGCGGGGACTAGCGGCTACGAGCAGTACTTC.

The chain recombines TRBV19 with TRBJ2-1; 12 nucleotides match TRBD2. The germline CDR1 and CDR2 sequences are LNHDA and SQIVND (reference sequence). V was pared by 7 bases and J by 0 bases, with 10 bases of the junction left unmatched. The CDR3 is 18 amino acids. CDR3 amino acids: CASKTGTSGLSSYNEQFF. DNA of the CDR3: TGTGCCAGTAAGACCGGGACTAGCGGGCTAAGCTCCTACAATGAGCAGTTCTTC.

This sequence joins TRBV21-1 and TRBJ1-1; TRBD1 is the table's D call and was not checked against the DNA. TRBV21-1 is a pseudogene segment. There are 16 residues in the CDR3. The CDR3 sequence: CASSKEQVLSRTEAFF. DNA of the CDR3: TGTGCCAGCAGCAAAGAACAGGTTCTTAGTCGGACTGAAGCTTTCTTT.

This clone was observed a handful of times. The rearrangement uses TRBV7-3 and TRBJ1-1; 7 nucleotides line up with TRBD1. Trimming at V came to 5 bases and at J to 1 base, leaving 10 bases not matched to a gene. There are 16 residues in the CDR3. Germline CDR1 reads SGHTA; CDR2 reads FQGTGA. DNA for the CDR3: TGTGCCAGCAGCCCCTATGGGGCAGGGGGGAACACTGAAGCTTTCTTT. Amino acids: CASSPYGAGGNTEAFF. The variable domain in full, with the rest retrieved from reference TRBV7-3 and TRBJ1-1, is GAGVSQTPSNKVTEKGKYVELRCDPISGHTALYWYRQSLGQGPEFLIYFQGTGAADDSGLPNDRFFAVRPEGSVSTLKIQRTERGDSAVYLCASSPYGAGGNTEAFFGQGTRLTVV.

The V call is TRBV2, the J call TRBJ2-7; 9 positions agree with TRBD1. V dropped 6 bases and J dropped 6; count of bases not matched to a gene: 9. Per germline, CDR1 SNHLY and CDR2 FYNNEI. CDR3 size: 14 residues. CDR3: CASRDTTGGFEQYF. CDR3 DNA: TGTGCCAGCAGGGACACGACAGGGGGTTTCGAGCAGTACTTC.

This clone was seen more than once but under ten times. The rearrangement joins TRBV5-8 to TRBJ2-3; unclear D gene. The CDR3 runs 12 residues. V gave up 0 bases and J gave up 4 bases, with 3 bases separating them. Germline V gives CDR1 SGHTS, CDR2 YDEGEE. CDR3 region: CASSLGADTQYF. In DNA, the CDR3 is TGTGCCAGCAGCTTGGGCGCAGATACGCAGTATTTT. Full variable domain (outside the CDR3, taken from reference TRBV5-8 and TRBJ2-3): EAGVTQSPTHLIKTRGQQATLRCSPISGHTSVYWYQQALGLGLQFLLWYDEGEERNRGNFPPRFSGRQFPNYSSELNVNALELEDSALYLCASSLGADTQYFGPGTRLTVL.

J is TRBJ1-3 and V is TRBV27; no definite D call. V lost 7 bases, J lost 2 bases, and 15 bases lay in between. The CDR3 extends over 15 amino acids. Germline CDR1 and CDR2: MNHEY and SMNVEV (reference sequence). In DNA, the CDR3 is TGTGCCAGCAAAGATTCGAGGGCTGCTGGAAACACCATATATTTT. Its translation is CASKDSRAAGNTIYF.

This chain joins TRBV30 and TRBJ2-1, with TRBD1 identical over 11 bases. Germline values: CDR1 GTSNPN, CDR2 SVGIG (reference sequence). The V and J ends lost 7 bases and 8 bases, in that order; junction bases with no gene match: 13. This CDR3 has 15 residues. CDR3 region: CASFAPGQGAYEQFF. The CDR3 region has the DNA TGTGCCTCTTTTGCCCCAGGACAGGGGGCCTATGAGCAGTTCTTC. The entire variable domain, with the rest obtained from reference TRBV30 and TRBJ2-1, is as follows: SQTIHQWPATLVQPVGSPLSLECTVEGTSNPNLYWYRQAAGRGLQLLFYSVGIGQISSEVPQNLSASRPQDRQFILSSKKLLLSDSGFYLCASFAPGQGAYEQFFGPGTRLTVL.

The J gene is TRBJ1-1, the V gene TRBV18; D not certain. Germline V lookup: CDR1 KGHSH, CDR2 LQKENI. Deletions cut 4 bases from V and 1 base from J, with 13 bases between. The CDR3 sequence is 15 residues long. The DNA for the CDR3 is TGTGCCAGCTCACGTTATGGGGAGGCGAACACTGAAGCTTTCTTT. Protein product: CASSRYGEANTEAFF.

The V gene is TRBV5-1, the J gene TRBJ2-5; TRBD2 might be the D (7 bases). The closer fit of TRBJ2-7 to the DNA end suggests the J call may be wrong. This CDR3 is built from 14 residues. The germline gives CDR1 SGHRS, CDR2 YFSETQ. CDR3 sequence reads: CASSLEGGGYEQYF. For the CDR3, the DNA is TGCGCCAGCAGCTTGGAGGGGGGGGGCTACGAGCAGTACTTC.

CDR3 sequence: CASSEGLASDTQYF. The CDR3 nucleotides are TGTGCCAGCAGTGAAGGACTAGCATCAGATACGCAGTATTTT. The chain uses TRBV6-4 and TRBJ2-3, with TRBD2 matching 8 bases. Germline V gene sequence: CDR1 MRHNA, CDR2 SNTAGT. The junction had 3 bases not matched to a gene; V was cut back by 3 bases and J by 4 bases. The CDR3 is 14 residues long.